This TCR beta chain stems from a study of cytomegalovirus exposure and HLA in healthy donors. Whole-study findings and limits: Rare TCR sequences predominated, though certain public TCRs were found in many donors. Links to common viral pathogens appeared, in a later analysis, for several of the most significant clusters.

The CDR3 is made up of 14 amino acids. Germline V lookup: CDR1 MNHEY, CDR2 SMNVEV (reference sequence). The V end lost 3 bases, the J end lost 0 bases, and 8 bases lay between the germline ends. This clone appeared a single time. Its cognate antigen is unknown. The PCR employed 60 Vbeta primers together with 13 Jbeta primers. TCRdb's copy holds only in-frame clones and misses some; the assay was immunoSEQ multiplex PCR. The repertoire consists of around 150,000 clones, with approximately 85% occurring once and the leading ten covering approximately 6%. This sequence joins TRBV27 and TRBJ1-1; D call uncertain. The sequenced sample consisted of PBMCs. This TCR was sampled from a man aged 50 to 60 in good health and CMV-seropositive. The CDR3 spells CASSFSQMNTEAFF. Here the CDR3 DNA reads TGTGCCAGCAGTTTTAGCCAGATGAACACTGAAGCTTTCTTT.